Presented here are 6 T cell receptor beta chains from one specimen sequenced in a study of CD8 T cells in Susac syndrome. After extraction with the RNeasy kit, roughly 0.45 to 1 ug of the RNA was reverse transcribed using random hexamers. Using its own MiXCR run on the immunoSEQ multiplex PCR reads, TCRdb lists one record per CDR3 protein. The table includes approximately 160,000 distinct CDR3 sequences, about 94% detected once. Sequenced sample: CD4+ T cells from PBMCs. These TCRs come from a human donor in good health.

The chain couples TRBV2 to TRBJ2-5; TRBD1 matches 7 bases. The CDR3 totals 11 residues. Trimming took 7 bases from V and 10 from J; bases not matched to a gene: 6. The germline V gene encodes CDR1 SNHLY and CDR2 FYNNEI. The DNA of the CDR3 is TGTGCCAGCACCGGTAGGGACAGCCAGTACTTC. Protein: CASTGRDSQYF. The entire variable domain, with the rest obtained from reference TRBV2 and TRBJ2-5, is as follows: EPEVTQTPSHQVTQMGQEVILRCVPISNHLYFYWYRQILGQKVEFLVSFYNNEISEKSEIFDDQFSVERPDGSNFTLKIRSTKLEDSAMYFCASTGRDSQYFGPGTRLLVL.

The V gene is TRBV12-3 or TRBV12-4, the J gene TRBJ2-3; TRBD2 might be the D (7 bases). V was pared by 3 bases and J by 4 bases, with 17 bases between. CDR3 size: 16 residues. The DNA of the CDR3 is TGTGCCAGCAGTTTTTCAGAGGGGGGGCCTTCAGATACGCAGTATTTT. This gives the protein CASSFSEGGPSDTQYF.

The chain has TRBV7-3 and TRBJ2-2; D could derive from TRBD1 or TRBD2 (5 bases each). This CDR3 is 14 amino acids long. Trimming removed 2 bases from V and 3 bases from J, with 7 bases in between. The germline CDR1 and CDR2 sequences are SGHTA and FQGTGA. In nucleotides, the CDR3 is TGTGCCAGCAGCTTACTGGGGGACACCGGGGAGCTGTTTTTT. The encoded protein is CASSLLGDTGELFF.

CDR3 sequence reads: CASSRGRDSYEQYF. CDR3 nucleotide sequence: TGTGCCAGTAGTAGGGGCAGGGACTCCTACGAGCAGTACTTC. The V call is TRBV19, the J call TRBJ2-7; tentatively, D is TRBD1 (5 bases). The germline CDR1 and CDR2 sequences are LNHDA and SQIVND (reference sequence). Trimming took off 4 bases at V and 0 bases at J, with 10 bases between the two ends. This CDR3 has 14 amino acids. The full variable domain, completed using reference TRBV19 and TRBJ2-7, is DGGITQSPKYLFRKEGQNVTLSCEQNLNHDAMYWYRQDPGQGLRLIYYSQIVNDFQKGDIAEGYSVSREKKESFPLTVTSAQKNPTAFYLCASSRGRDSYEQYFGPGTRLTVT.

The rearrangement joins TRBV19 to TRBJ2-3; TRBD2 might be the D (7 bases). In germline, CDR1 is LNHDA, CDR2 SQIVND (reference sequence). The CDR3 length is 15 residues. Trimming shortened V by 4 bases and J by 3 bases, and 14 bases separated the two germline ends. The CDR3 protein is CASSSRGGGTDTQYF. The CDR3 bases are TGTGCCAGTAGTAGTAGGGGGGGAGGGACAGATACGCAGTATTTT.

This clonotype turned up a few times. The rearrangement uses TRBV6-5 and TRBJ1-1; D may be TRBD1 (5 bases). Germline loops: CDR1 MNHEY, CDR2 SVGAGI. V dropped 3 bases and J dropped 2 bases, with 7 bases sitting between them. This CDR3 spans 13 amino acids. CDR3 amino acids: CASSYQGNTEAFF. The CDR3 DNA reads as TGTGCCAGCAGTTATCAGGGCAACACTGAAGCTTTCTTT.